This TCR beta chain was found in a study of T cell responses to AZD1222 COVID-19 vaccine (dated by TCRdb to the early 2020s). At the level of the whole study: AZD1222 recipients whose second dose came at about 4 weeks and those whose second dose came at about 12 weeks were combined into one group, since spike-specific TCR depth and breadth did not differ between the two schedules. TCR sequencing covered 233 trial participants: about 210 given two doses of AZD1222 and 26 given two doses of MenACWY control vaccine. Trial participants were enrolled by age into subgroups of 18-55, 56-69 and 70-plus years, and roughly 150, 30 and 60 TCR-sequenced participants, respectively, were included in these subgroups.

Spanning cysteine to phenylalanine, the CDR3 consists of 10 amino acids. Only the CDR3 DNA is retained, 30 bases long and in frame from the first base. CDR1 DFQATT and CDR2 SNEGSKA were looked up in the germline V gene (reference sequence). V and J are truncated by 6 bases and 5 bases respectively, leaving an intervening sequence of 7 bases. Here is what the overall study found, with its caveats: Most participants were white British and females outnumbered males, and the authors suggested that clonal diversity may have been underestimated. Only 5 to 7 AZD1222 recipients were SARS-CoV-2 seropositive at baseline, limiting conclusions about previously exposed vaccinees. In the small 56-69-year group, the increase in depth fell short of significance, most likely because of low power. Epitopes outside the regions mutated in the B.1.351 and B.1.1.7 variants were reportedly recognized by nearly half of the unique spike-specific TCRs. Because no day 14 peak-response samples were available, the repertoires could be characterized only after the peak T cell response. Vaccine-associated CD4 TCRs spanned the whole spike protein, with dominant responses in regions 160-218 and 743-854. After two AZD1222 doses, spike-specific TCR breadth and depth were significantly higher than at day 0 and than in MenACWY recipients.

As regards this clone: It has no known antigen specificity. Base qualities are not recorded, but no much larger clone differs from it by a single base.

The time point label here, explained by the study, means: baseline before first vaccination. Samples from vaccinated people were obtained from the UK trials COV001 and COV002, which included a single-blind randomized controlled phase 2/3 trial of AZD1222 (ChAdOx1 nCoV-19) in healthy adults. For TCRbeta chain sequencing, PBMC samples were collected from trial participants at day 0 and at day 28 after the second dose. The CDR3 regions of human TCRbeta chains were subjected to immunosequencing. On the study's bioinformatics: TCRs in the repertoires were matched against a reference library of SARS-CoV-2-specific TCRs that had been generated with the MIRA antigen-specificity platform. Breadth was defined as the fraction of unique TCRs that were SARS-CoV-2-associated. Depth was defined as the fraction of total T cells that were SARS-CoV-2-associated. Using the MIRA data, every spike-specific TCR was mapped to the spike region that the TCR reacted to and assigned to either a CD4 or a CD8 class. Log10-transformed breadth and depth values were compared by one-way ANOVA with Sidak's multiple comparisons tests. The immuneACCESS repertoire file appears here via TCRdb, limited to in-frame rearrangements. These files lack a portion of the clones; in checked studies, under half of the deficit traces to unresolved V genes, and the cause of the others is not known. The V and J calls and clone size are taken from that table; D and trimming were inferred from the DNA. In this sample the table shows about 130,000 clones, 90% to 95% of which occur a single time. Jointly, the top ten make up 6% to 7% of the sample.

The TCR sequence derives from an adult in good health. The rearrangement joined TRBV20-1 to TRBJ1-2; the D segment could be TRBD1, given 5 matching bases. Sequenced material: peripheral blood, taken on day 0 of AZD1222 vaccination. Here is the DNA: TGCAGTGCGGGGGAATATGGCTACACCTTC. This encodes CSAGEYGYTF.